This T cell receptor (beta chain) derives from a study of blood T cells in healthy people across ages. Looked up from germline, CDR1 is WSHSY and CDR2 is SAAADI. Trimming removed 6 bases from V and 4 bases from J; junction bases left unmatched: 7. The CDR3 has 16 residues. The table lists this clonotype with a few counts. Its cognate antigen is unknown. Then a second PCR, running about 6 to 11 cycles, was carried out with a sample-barcoded 5' primer and a J-beta primer mix. A template-switch adaptor that had 12 random nucleotides put a tag on each cDNA molecule. MiXCR was run by TCRdb on the 5' RACE reads, yielding one entry per CDR3 protein. The sample has over a million distinct CDR3 sequences, over 35% seen once. Whole-study results and caveats: Diversity was estimated from one million T cells, and these estimates were considered underestimates. Not knowing donor CMV status may have confounded expanded clonotype changes.

Sequencing was done on a sample of blood. The receptor's source is an older woman in good health. The V and J genes are TRBV10-2 and TRBJ2-4; 12 bases line up with TRBD2. In nucleotides, the CDR3 is TGCGCCAGCAGCCAGACTAGCGGGAGTACAAAAAACATTCAGTACTTC. Translated, it gives CASSQTSGSTKNIQYF.